The table lists the clone carrying this T cell receptor beta chain with a few counts. Its specificity is unknown. TCRdb analysed the 5' RACE reads with MiXCR anew, one entry per CDR3 protein. Of approximately 220,000 distinct CDR3 sequences listed, approximately 20% are singletons. Germline V gene lookup returns CDR1 LGHNA and CDR2 YSLEER. The CDR3 has 17 amino acids. J gave up 7 bases and V 4 bases, and 13 bases lay outside the gene matches. The sample comes from a study of CD8 T cells in ankylosing spondylitis. Overall study results and limits: From matched ankylosing spondylitis synovial fluid, disease-linked clones were reportedly recovered at significantly enriched levels. Ankylosing spondylitis blood appeared to be characterized by a TCR beta motif of about eight highly homologous variants.

The clonotype was recovered from a male donor with ankylosing spondylitis. The sequencing input was blood, either unsorted or a sorted T cell fraction (not recorded which). This chain connects TRBV4-3 to TRBJ2-1; 10 nucleotides match TRBD2. The CDR3 loop is CASSLVFGTSDNNEQFF. The CDR3 DNA sequence: TGCGCCAGCAGCCTTGTATTCGGGACTAGCGATAATAATGAGCAGTTCTTC.